These 22 T cell receptor beta chains originate from one sample sequenced in a study of blood T cell repertoires in COVID-19. Libraries were prepared by immunoSEQ multiplex PCR; TCRdb keeps only in-frame clonotypes and omits some of them. This table holds roughly 100,000 clones, 90% to 95% found once. Sequencing input: peripheral blood. These receptors were taken from a human donor in a cohort sampled during active COVID-19.

J is TRBJ2-7 and V is TRBV14, with D perhaps matching TRBD2 (6 bases). The V end was cut by 5 bases, the J end by 7 bases, with 9 bases between. Germline loops: CDR1 SGHDN, CDR2 FVKESK. The CDR3 contains 11 residues. In DNA form, the CDR3 reads TGTGCCAGCAGCGGAGGGCGAGAGCAGTACTTC. Translated, it gives CASSGGREQYF.

The chain has TRBV5-1 and TRBJ2-1; 8 bases align to TRBD2. Germline V gene lookup returns CDR1 SGHRS and CDR2 YFSETQ. After removal of 4 bases from V and 9 bases from J, the junction contained 12 bases not matched to a gene. There are 15 residues in the CDR3. The CDR3 is CASSLSGSGLSEQFF. As DNA, the CDR3 is TGCGCCAGCAGCCTGAGCGGGAGTGGGTTAAGTGAGCAGTTCTTC.

V is TRBV4-2 and J is TRBJ1-4; D gene ambiguous. The CDR3 covers 15 residues. The V gene's germline CDR1 is LGHNA and CDR2 YNFKEQ. V was clipped by 0 bases and J by 7 bases, with 12 bases between them. CDR3 nucleotide sequence: TGTGCCAGCAGCCAAGACGCAGGACGGGGTGAAAAACTGTTTTTT. Translated: CASSQDAGRGEKLFF.

The rearrangement uses TRBV5-4 and TRBJ1-5, with D maybe TRBD1 (5 bases). Germline-derived CDR1 and CDR2 are SGHNT and YYREEE (reference sequence). Trimming left V 1 base short and J 4 bases short, with 18 bases between. The CDR3 spans 17 residues. Here the CDR3 DNA reads TGTGCCAGCAGCTTGAGGAGGGCAGATGGGGCTAATCAGCCCCAGCATTTT. Residues: CASSLRRADGANQPQHF. Combining the CDR3 with reference TRBV5-4 and TRBJ1-5 gives the whole variable domain ETGVTQSPTHLIKTRGQQVTLRCSSQSGHNTVSWYQQALGQGPQFIFQYYREEENGRGNFPPRFSGLQFPNYSSELNVNALELDDSALYLCASSLRRADGANQPQHFGDGTRLSIL.

V and J are TRBV27 and TRBJ1-2; D is unclear. The CDR3 loop spans 13 amino acids. Germline V gene lookup returns CDR1 MNHEY and CDR2 SMNVEV (reference sequence). The V end was cut by 2 bases, the J end by 6 bases, with 10 bases between. For the CDR3, the DNA is TGTGCCAGCAGTTTAACCGGGTACAATGGCTACACCTTC. Amino acids: CASSLTGYNGYTF.

This clone is labeled medium-sized. V gene TRBV10-2 combines with J gene TRBJ1-3; the D is unclear. The CDR3 is made up of 12 amino acids. With 0 bases removed from V and 9 bases from J, the gap between germline ends came to 6 bases. CDR1 and CDR2 from the germline V gene are WSHSY and SAAADI. The CDR3 bases are TGCGCCAGCAGTGAGTCATTGAGCACCATATATTTT. It is translated as CASSESLSTIYF.

The sample holds a few counts of this clone. The chain employs TRBV5-1 and TRBJ1-1; D is possibly TRBD1 (5 bases). Germline values: CDR1 SGHRS, CDR2 YFSETQ. V lost 4 bases and J lost 5, with 18 bases in between. The CDR3 consists of 15 residues. The CDR3 DNA sequence: TGCGCCAGCAGCCCGTTAGCAGGGTCCCAAACTGAAGCTTTCTTT. Translation gives CASSPLAGSQTEAFF.

The rearrangement uses TRBV4-1 and TRBJ2-7; tentatively, D is TRBD1 (6 bases). The CDR3 contains 15 residues. Germline V lookup: CDR1 MGHRA, CDR2 YSYEKL. V lost 1 base, J lost 6 bases, and 16 bases lay in between. The CDR3 region has the DNA TGCGCCAGCAGCCAAGGTCTCGGGCAGGGGTTCGAGCAGTACTTC. The encoded protein is CASSQGLGQGFEQYF.

This clone occurred once. The chain is built from TRBV2 and TRBJ2-3, with TRBD2 identical over 10 bases. The CDR3 contains 14 residues. The ends lost 9 bases at V and 2 bases at J; junction bases unmatched: 5. CDR1 SNHLY and CDR2 FYNNEI come from the germline V gene. Written as DNA, the CDR3 is TGTGCCAGTAGCGGGGGGCTTAACACAGATACGCAGTATTTT. It translates to CASSGGLNTDTQYF.

V and J are TRBV4-2 and TRBJ2-5; TRBD1 might be the D (6 bases). Germline V gives CDR1 LGHNA, CDR2 YNFKEQ. CDR3 length: 14 residues. The V end was cut by 1 base, the J end by 4 bases, with 10 bases between. CDR3 sequence reads: CASSQADSGETQYF. CDR3 nucleotide sequence: TGTGCCAGCAGCCAAGCGGACAGTGGAGAGACCCAGTACTTC.

The rearrangement links TRBV7-9 to TRBJ2-1; 10 nucleotides align to TRBD1. Germline V lookup: CDR1 SEHNR, CDR2 FQNEAQ (reference sequence). The CDR3 spans 14 residues. V shed 5 bases and J 8 bases; nucleotides not matched to a gene: 6. CDR3 protein: CASSRTGGLDEQFF. The DNA of the CDR3 is TGTGCCAGCAGCAGGACAGGGGGTTTGGATGAGCAGTTCTTC.

The chain uses TRBV27 and TRBJ1-3, with D unclear. This CDR3 contains 15 residues. The V end was cut by 2 bases, the J end by 0 bases, with 8 bases between. Germline-derived CDR1 and CDR2 are MNHEY and SMNVEV (reference sequence). CDR3 nucleotide sequence: TGTGCCAGCAGTTTACGGTGGAGCTCTGGAAACACCATATATTTT. Protein sequence: CASSLRWSSGNTIYF.

The chain has TRBV6-5 and TRBJ2-1, with D possibly matching TRBD2 (5 bases). Germline V gene sequence: CDR1 MNHEY, CDR2 SVGAGI. The CDR3 loop spans 13 amino acids. The ends were cut back, 0 bases at V and 8 bases at J, with 8 bases in the middle. CDR3 in amino acids: CASSYSRADEQFF. CDR3 nucleotide sequence: TGTGCCAGCAGTTACTCGCGGGCCGATGAGCAGTTCTTC.

This chain links TRBV28 with TRBJ2-2; D might be TRBD1 (5 bases). Trimming shortened V by 2 bases and J by 2 bases, and 18 bases separated the two germline ends. The CDR3 runs 18 residues. The germline CDR1 and CDR2 sequences are MDHEN and SYDVKM. CDR3 loop: CASSLELGLPINTGELFF. CDR3 nucleotide sequence: TGTGCCAGCAGTTTAGAGCTGGGGCTCCCCATCAACACCGGGGAGCTGTTTTTT.

This clone appeared a single time. This rearrangement joins TRBV29-1 to TRBJ2-2, with D perhaps matching TRBD2 (6 bases). Per the germline V gene, CDR1 is SQVTM and CDR2 is ANQGSEA. V shed 6 bases and J shed 6 bases, with 17 bases lying between them. The CDR3 length is 14 residues. The CDR3 nucleotides are TGCAGCGTGCCCGACCCTAGGAGGGCCGGGGAGCTGTTTTTT. This sequence encodes CSVPDPRRAGELFF.

The chain combines TRBV7-3 with TRBJ2-3; 10 nucleotides align to TRBD2. The CDR3 runs to 19 residues. The junction had 16 bases not matched to a gene; V was cut back by 5 bases and J by 2 bases. The germline CDR1 and CDR2 sequences are SGHTA and FQGTGA. CDR3 sequence (DNA): TGTGCCAGCAGCCCCCGACGGGGGAGCGGGGGGGCTGCCACAGATACGCAGTATTTT. Amino acid sequence: CASSPRRGSGGAATDTQYF.

The chain links TRBV7-8 to TRBJ2-3; 12 bases line up with TRBD2. CDR1 and CDR2 from the germline V gene are SGHVS and FQNEAQ. The length of the CDR3 is 18 residues. The junction had 11 bases not matched to a gene; V was cut back by 5 bases and J by 2 bases. The CDR3 nucleotides are TGTGCCAGCAGCATACTAGCGGGAGGACATATAAACACAGATACGCAGTATTTT. It specifies CASSILAGGHINTDTQYF.

This chain connects TRBV29-1 to TRBJ2-3; D not certain. CDR1 and CDR2 from the germline V gene are SQVTM and ANQGSEA. The germline V and J ends were trimmed by 8 bases and 2 bases, with 11 bases remaining between them. The CDR3 spans 12 residues. CDR3 bases: TGCAGCTTCTCAAGAGTCACAGATACGCAGTATTTT. Amino acids: CSFSRVTDTQYF.

The chain links TRBV7-9 to TRBJ2-3; D gene ambiguous. The CDR3 contains 15 residues. V lost 6 bases, J lost 4 bases, and 17 bases lay in between. Germline CDR1 SEHNR, CDR2 FQNEAQ (reference sequence). Here the CDR3 reads CASSLSSPQADTQYF. In DNA form, the CDR3 reads TGTGCCAGCAGTTTAAGCAGCCCCCAGGCAGATACGCAGTATTTT.

V and J are TRBV28 and TRBJ2-3; 9 bases line up with TRBD1. The CDR3 has 15 amino acids. V was clipped by 8 bases and J by 10 bases; unmatched bases: 16. CDR1 MDHEN and CDR2 SYDVKM come from the germline V gene. As DNA, the CDR3 is TGTGCCAGCTGCCCCGAGGGACAGGGAGGACTCCCGCAGTATTTT. It codes for CASCPEGQGGLPQYF.

This chain joins TRBV28 and TRBJ1-2; 11 bases are a match to TRBD1. This CDR3 has 16 residues. Per germline, CDR1 MDHEN and CDR2 SYDVKM. V was pared by 7 bases and J by 6 bases, with 13 bases of the junction left unmatched. CDR3 nucleotide sequence: TGTGCCAGCACCACCCCCTCGGACAGGGGGCGCGATGGCTACACCTTC. It specifies CASTTPSDRGRDGYTF.

The chain links TRBV2 to TRBJ1-1; a weak D match, TRBD1 (6 bases). Per the germline V gene, CDR1 is SNHLY and CDR2 is FYNNEI. V gave up 8 bases and J gave up 0 bases, with 10 bases separating them. This CDR3 region has 13 residues. This CDR3 is CASDRDMNTEAFF. DNA for the CDR3: TGTGCCAGCGACCGGGACATGAACACTGAAGCTTTCTTT. The complete variable domain, with remaining parts taken from reference TRBV2 and TRBJ1-1, reads EPEVTQTPSHQVTQMGQEVILRCVPISNHLYFYWYRQILGQKVEFLVSFYNNEISEKSEIFDDQFSVERPDGSNFTLKIRSTKLEDSAMYFCASDRDMNTEAFFGQGTRLTVV.